A single sample gave rise to the 2 T cell receptor beta chains below, sequenced in a study of cytomegalovirus exposure and HLA in healthy donors. Primers included in the PCR were 60 Vbeta and 13 Jbeta primers. The repertoire was sequenced with immunoSEQ multiplex PCR; TCRdb's copy has only in-frame clones and lacks some. The sample carries around 120,000 clones, 55% to 75% recorded once. Sample: PBMCs. These receptors all stem from a man younger than 40 in good health and CMV-seropositive.

The chain has TRBV7-2 and TRBJ2-5; 9 bases agree with TRBD2. The last part of the DNA fits TRBJ2-7 better; the J call may be wrong. Germline V gene lookup returns CDR1 SGHTA and CDR2 FQGNSA. CDR3 size: 14 residues. The CDR3 bases are TGTGCCAGCAGCCCGGGACTAGCCTCCTACGAGCAGTACTTC. It yields the protein CASSPGLASYEQYF.

This chain connects TRBV15 to TRBJ2-5, with D possibly TRBD2 on 7 matching bases. Trimming cost V 4 bases and J 4 bases, with 13 bases left between them. Germline lookup yields CDR1 LNHNV and CDR2 YYDKDF (reference sequence). The CDR3 covers 14 residues. CDR3 in DNA: TGTGCCACCAGCACGAACAGGGAGGGAGAGACCCAGTACTTC. It codes for CATSTNREGETQYF.